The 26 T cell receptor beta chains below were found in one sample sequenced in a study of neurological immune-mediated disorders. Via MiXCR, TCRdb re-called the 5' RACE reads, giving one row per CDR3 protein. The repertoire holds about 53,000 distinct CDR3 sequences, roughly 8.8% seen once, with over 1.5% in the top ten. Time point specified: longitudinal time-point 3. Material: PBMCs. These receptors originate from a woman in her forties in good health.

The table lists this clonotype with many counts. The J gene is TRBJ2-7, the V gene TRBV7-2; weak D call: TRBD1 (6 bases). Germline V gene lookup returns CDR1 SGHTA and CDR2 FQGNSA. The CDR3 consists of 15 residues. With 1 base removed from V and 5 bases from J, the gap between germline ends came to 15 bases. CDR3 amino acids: CASSLGGRGNDEQYF. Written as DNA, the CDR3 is TGTGCCAGCAGCTTAGGGGGCAGGGGAAACGACGAGCAGTACTTC.

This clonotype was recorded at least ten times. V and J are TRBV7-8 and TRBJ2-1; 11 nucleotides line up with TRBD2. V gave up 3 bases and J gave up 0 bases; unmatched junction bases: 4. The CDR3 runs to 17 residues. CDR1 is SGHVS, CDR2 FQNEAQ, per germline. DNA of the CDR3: TGTGCCAGCAGCTTTACTAGCGGGGGATTCTCCTACAATGAGCAGTTCTTC. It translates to CASSFTSGGFSYNEQFF.

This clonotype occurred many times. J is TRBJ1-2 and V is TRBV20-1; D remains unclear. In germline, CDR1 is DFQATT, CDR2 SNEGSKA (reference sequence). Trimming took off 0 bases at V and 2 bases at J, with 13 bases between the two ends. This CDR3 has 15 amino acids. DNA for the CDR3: TGCAGTGCTAGAGACCCCGGTCTCTGGAACTATGGCTACACCTTC. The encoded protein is CSARDPGLWNYGYTF.

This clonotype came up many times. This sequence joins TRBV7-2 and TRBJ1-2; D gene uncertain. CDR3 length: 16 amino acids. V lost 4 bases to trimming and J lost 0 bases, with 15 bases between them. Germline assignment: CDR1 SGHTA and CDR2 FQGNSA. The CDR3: CASSYKDTLTNYGYTF. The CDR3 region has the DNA TGTGCCAGCAGCTATAAAGACACCCTGACTAACTATGGCTACACCTTC.

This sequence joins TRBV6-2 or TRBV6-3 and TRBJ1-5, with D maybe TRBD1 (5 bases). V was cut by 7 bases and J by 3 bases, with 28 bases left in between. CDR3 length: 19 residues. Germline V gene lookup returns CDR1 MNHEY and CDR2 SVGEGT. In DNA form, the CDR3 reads TGTGCCAGCACCCCCCACGGGGCCTTACCAGATAGCATCAATCAGCCCCAGCATTTT. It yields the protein CASTPHGALPDSINQPQHF.

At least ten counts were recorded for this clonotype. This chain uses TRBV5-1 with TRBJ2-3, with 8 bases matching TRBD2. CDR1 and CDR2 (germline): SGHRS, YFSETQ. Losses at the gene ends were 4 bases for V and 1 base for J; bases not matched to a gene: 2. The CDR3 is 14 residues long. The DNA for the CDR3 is TGCGCCAGCAGCCGAGCGGGGGGCACAGATACGCAGTATTTT. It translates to CASSRAGGTDTQYF.

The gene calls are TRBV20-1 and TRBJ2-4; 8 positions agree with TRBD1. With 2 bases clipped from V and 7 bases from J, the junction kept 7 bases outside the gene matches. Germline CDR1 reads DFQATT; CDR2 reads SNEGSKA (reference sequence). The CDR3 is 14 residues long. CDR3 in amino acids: CSARTTGAGNIQYF. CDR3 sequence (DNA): TGCAGTGCTAGAACGACAGGGGCAGGGAACATTCAGTACTTC.

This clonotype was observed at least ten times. CDR3 nucleotide sequence: TGTGCCAGCAGCTACCTCGGGACCTATGGCTACACCTTC. Protein sequence: CASSYLGTYGYTF. J is TRBJ1-2 and V is TRBV7-9, with D perhaps matching TRBD1 (5 bases). Germline values: CDR1 SEHNR, CDR2 FQNEAQ (reference sequence). Trimming took off 4 bases at V and 4 bases at J, with 10 bases between the two ends. The CDR3 has 13 residues. The full variable domain, with the rest looked up from reference TRBV7-9 and TRBJ1-2, is DTGVSQNPRHKITKRGQNVTFRCDPISEHNRLYWYRQTLGQGPEFLTYFQNEAQLEKSRLLSDRFSAERPKGSFSTLEIQRTEQGDSAMYLCASSYLGTYGYTFGSGTRLTVV.

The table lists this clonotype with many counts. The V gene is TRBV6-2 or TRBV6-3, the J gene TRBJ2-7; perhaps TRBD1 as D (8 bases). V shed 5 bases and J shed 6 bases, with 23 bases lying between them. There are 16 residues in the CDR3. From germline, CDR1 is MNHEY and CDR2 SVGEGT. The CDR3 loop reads CASSRGAGGKVREQYF. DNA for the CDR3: TGTGCCAGCAGTCGGGGGGCAGGGGGCAAGGTCCGCGAGCAGTACTTC.

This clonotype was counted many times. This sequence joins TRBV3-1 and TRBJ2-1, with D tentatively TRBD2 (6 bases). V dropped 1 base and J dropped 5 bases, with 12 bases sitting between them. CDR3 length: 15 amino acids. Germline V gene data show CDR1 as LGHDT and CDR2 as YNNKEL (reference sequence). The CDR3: CASSQARASDNEQFF. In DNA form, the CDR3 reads TGTGCCAGCAGCCAAGCAAGGGCTAGCGACAATGAGCAGTTCTTC.

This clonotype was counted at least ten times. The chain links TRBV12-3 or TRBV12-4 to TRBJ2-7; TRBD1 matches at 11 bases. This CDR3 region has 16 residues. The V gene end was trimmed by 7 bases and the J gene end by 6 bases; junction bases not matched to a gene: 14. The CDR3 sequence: CASTMFFGTGGFEQYF. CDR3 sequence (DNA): TGTGCCAGCACCATGTTCTTCGGGACAGGGGGTTTCGAGCAGTACTTC.

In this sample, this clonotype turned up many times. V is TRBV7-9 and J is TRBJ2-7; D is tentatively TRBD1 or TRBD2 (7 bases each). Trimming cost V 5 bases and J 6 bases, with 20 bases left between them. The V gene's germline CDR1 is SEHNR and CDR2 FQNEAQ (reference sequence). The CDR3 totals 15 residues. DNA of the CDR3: TGTGCCAGCAGCCTTCTAGGGGGCAGGGAGGGCGAGCAGTACTTC. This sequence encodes CASSLLGGREGEQYF.

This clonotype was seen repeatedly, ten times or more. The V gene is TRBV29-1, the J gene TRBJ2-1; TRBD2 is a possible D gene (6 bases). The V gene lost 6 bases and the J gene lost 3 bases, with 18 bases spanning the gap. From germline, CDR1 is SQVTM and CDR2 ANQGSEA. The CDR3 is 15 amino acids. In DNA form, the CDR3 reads TGCAGCGTGAGGGGCTCGGGACTTCTCTACAATGAGCAGTTCTTC. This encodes CSVRGSGLLYNEQFF.

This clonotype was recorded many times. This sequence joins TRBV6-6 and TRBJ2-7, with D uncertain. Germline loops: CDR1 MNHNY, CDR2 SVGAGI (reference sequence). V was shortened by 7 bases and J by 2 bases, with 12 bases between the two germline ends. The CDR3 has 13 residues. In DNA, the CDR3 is TGTGCCAGCACTTTGTCAGGAGCCTACGAGCAGTACTTC. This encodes CASTLSGAYEQYF.

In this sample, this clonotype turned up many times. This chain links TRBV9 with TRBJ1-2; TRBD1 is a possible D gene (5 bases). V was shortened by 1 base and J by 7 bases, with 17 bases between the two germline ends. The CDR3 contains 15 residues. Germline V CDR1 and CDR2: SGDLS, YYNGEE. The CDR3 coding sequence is TGTGCCAGCAGCGTAAGGGGCAGGGAGACTACTGGCTACACCTTC. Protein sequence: CASSVRGRETTGYTF. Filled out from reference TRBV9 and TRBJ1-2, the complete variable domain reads DSGVTQTPKHLITATGQRVTLRCSPRSGDLSVYWYQQSLDQGLQFLIQYYNGEERAKGNILERFSAQQFPDLHSELNLSSLELGDSALYFCASSVRGRETTGYTFGSGTRLTVV.

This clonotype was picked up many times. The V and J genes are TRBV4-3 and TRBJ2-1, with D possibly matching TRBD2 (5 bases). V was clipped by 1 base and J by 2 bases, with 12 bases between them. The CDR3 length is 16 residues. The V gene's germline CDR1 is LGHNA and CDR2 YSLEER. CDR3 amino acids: CASSQGPSGPYNEQFF. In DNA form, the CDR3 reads TGCGCCAGCAGCCAAGGACCCAGCGGACCCTACAATGAGCAGTTCTTC.

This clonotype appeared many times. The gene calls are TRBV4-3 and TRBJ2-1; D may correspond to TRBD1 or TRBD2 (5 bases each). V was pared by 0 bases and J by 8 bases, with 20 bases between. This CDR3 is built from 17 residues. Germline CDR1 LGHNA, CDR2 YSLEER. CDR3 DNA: TGCGCCAGCAGCCAAGATCCCGGGGCCGGGCGGGCCTATGAGCAGTTCTTC. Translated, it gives CASSQDPGAGRAYEQFF.

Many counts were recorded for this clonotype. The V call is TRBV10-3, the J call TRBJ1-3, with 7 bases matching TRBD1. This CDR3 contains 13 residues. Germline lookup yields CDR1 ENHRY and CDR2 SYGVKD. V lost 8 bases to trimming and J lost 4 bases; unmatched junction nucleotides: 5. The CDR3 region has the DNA TGTGCCATCCTCATGACAGGGGGAAACACCATATATTTT. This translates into CAILMTGGNTIYF.

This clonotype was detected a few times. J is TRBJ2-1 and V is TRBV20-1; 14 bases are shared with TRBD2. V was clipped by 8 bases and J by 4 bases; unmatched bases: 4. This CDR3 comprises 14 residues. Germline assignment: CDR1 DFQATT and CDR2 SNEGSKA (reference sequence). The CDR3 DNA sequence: TGCAGTACAGGGACTAGCGGGAGTTACAATGAGCAGTTCTTC. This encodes CSTGTSGSYNEQFF.

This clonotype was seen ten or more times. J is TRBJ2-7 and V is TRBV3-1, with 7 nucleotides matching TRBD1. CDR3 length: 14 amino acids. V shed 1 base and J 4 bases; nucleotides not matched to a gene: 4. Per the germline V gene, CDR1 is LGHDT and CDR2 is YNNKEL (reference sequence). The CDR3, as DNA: TGTGCCAGCAGCCAAGGACAGGGATCATACGAGCAGTACTTC. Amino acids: CASSQGQGSYEQYF.

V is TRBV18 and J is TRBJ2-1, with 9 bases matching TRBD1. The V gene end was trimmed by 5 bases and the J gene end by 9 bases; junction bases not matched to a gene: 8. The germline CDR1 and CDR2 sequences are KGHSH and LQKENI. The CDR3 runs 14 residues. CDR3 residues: CASSSGQGRGEQFF. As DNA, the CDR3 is TGTGCCAGCTCATCTGGACAGGGGCGGGGTGAGCAGTTCTTC. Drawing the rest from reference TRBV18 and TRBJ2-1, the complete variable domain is NAGVMQNPRHLVRRRGQEARLRCSPMKGHSHVYWYRQLPEEGLKFMVYLQKENIIDESGMPKERFSAEFPKEGPSILRIQQVVRGDSAAYFCASSSGQGRGEQFFGPGTRLTVL.

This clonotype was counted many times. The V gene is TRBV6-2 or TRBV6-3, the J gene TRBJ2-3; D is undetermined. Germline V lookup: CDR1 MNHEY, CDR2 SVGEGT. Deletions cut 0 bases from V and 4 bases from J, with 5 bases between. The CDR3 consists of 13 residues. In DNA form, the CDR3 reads TGTGCCAGCAGTTACTCGCAGGCAGATACGCAGTATTTT. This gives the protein CASSYSQADTQYF.

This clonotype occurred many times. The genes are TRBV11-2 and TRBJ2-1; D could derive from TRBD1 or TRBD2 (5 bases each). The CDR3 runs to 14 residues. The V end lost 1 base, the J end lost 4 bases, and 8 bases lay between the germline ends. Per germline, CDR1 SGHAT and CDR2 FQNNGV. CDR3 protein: CASSLAGRYNEQFF. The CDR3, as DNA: TGTGCCAGCAGCTTAGCGGGGCGGTACAATGAGCAGTTCTTC.

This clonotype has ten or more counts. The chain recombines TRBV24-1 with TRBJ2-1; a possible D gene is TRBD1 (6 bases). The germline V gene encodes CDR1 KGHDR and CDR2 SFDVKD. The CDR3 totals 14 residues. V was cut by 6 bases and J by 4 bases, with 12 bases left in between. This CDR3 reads CATSTRDIYNEQFF. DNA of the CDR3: TGTGCCACCAGTACCCGGGACATTTACAATGAGCAGTTCTTC.

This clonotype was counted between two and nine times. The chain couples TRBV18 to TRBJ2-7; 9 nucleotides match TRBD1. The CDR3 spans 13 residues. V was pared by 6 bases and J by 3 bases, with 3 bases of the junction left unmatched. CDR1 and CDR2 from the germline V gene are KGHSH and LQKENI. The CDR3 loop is CASSQGQGYEQYF. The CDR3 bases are TGTGCCAGCTCGCAGGGACAGGGCTACGAGCAGTACTTC.

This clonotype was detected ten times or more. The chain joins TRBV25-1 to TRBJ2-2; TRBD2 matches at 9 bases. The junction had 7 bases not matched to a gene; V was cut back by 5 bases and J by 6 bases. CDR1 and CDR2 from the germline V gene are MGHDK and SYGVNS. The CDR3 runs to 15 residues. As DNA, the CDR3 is TGTGCCAGCAGTCCCCGCGGGGGGGTTGCCGGGGAGCTGTTTTTT. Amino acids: CASSPRGGVAGELFF.